The sequence of this T cell receptor (beta chain) was determined in a study of blood T cell repertoires in COVID-19. Trimming took 3 bases from V and 2 from J, leaving 16 bases between them. CDR1 is GTSNPN, CDR2 SVGIG, per germline (reference sequence). This CDR3 region has 16 residues. The method was immunoSEQ multiplex PCR; TCRdb's version includes in-frame clones alone and lacks a portion of them. The data contain 300,000 or so clones, around 90% of them singletons. This receptor was obtained from an older man with acute or convalescent COVID-19. The chain joins TRBV30 to TRBJ2-2; no definite D call. Sample: peripheral blood. DNA of the CDR3: TGTGCCTGGAGGCCCCGTGGTGGCATCAACACCGGGGAGCTGTTTTTT. Protein sequence: CAWRPRGGINTGELFF.